The T cell receptor beta chain under discussion was sequenced for a study of cytomegalovirus exposure and HLA in healthy donors. TCRdb keeps only in-frame clones here, not all; method: immunoSEQ multiplex PCR. The sample consists of roughly 200,000 clones, approximately 89% of them appearing once. V lost 7 bases, J lost 10 bases, and 18 bases lay in between. This CDR3 contains 13 residues. From germline, CDR1 is MNHNY and CDR2 SVGAGI (reference sequence). Concerning this clone itself: The antigen remains unidentified.

Study-level results: Specific recognition of CMV antigens was confirmed in vitro for a few chains (all CMV-associated).

Sequenced sample: PBMCs. V gene TRBV6-6 combines with J gene TRBJ2-3; no reliable D call. The receptor comes from a man in his thirties or forties in good health and CMV-seropositive. The CDR3 bases are TGTGCCAGCATCTTCGACCAGATAGGTCCGCAGTATTTT. Encoded protein: CASIFDQIGPQYF.